These 10 T cell receptor beta chains were sequenced from one sample in a study of human T cells and chemical hapten exposure. MiXCR was run by TCRdb on the RACE reads, yielding one entry per CDR3 protein. This table has over 85,000 distinct CDR3 sequences, 10% to 13% appearing once. The time point is: pre-sensitization, week 0. Stated treatment: therapeutic diphenylcyclopropenone sensitization with weekly scalp DPC. Specimen: whole blood, collected in connection with sensitization to the hapten diphenylcyclopropenone (DPC). The receptors stem from a woman aged 60-75 years with alopecia areata. Some clones in this sample may be carry-over from other donors' samples.

In its sample, this clonotype was seen a few times. The rearrangement joins TRBV9 to TRBJ2-3, with D perhaps TRBD2 (5 bases). The CDR3 is made up of 15 amino acids. The ends were cut back, 0 bases at V and 1 base at J, with 9 bases in the middle. Germline CDR1 and CDR2: SGDLS and YYNGEE. The CDR3 here is CASSVAGGRTDTQYF. DNA of the CDR3: TGTGCCAGCAGCGTAGCTGGCGGGCGCACAGATACGCAGTATTTT.

This clonotype was seen ten or more times. CDR3 coding DNA: TGTGCCAGCAGCCAAGAGGTGTTTTACGAGCAGTACTTC. This codes for CASSQEVFYEQYF. V gene TRBV3-1 combines with J gene TRBJ2-7, with D uncertain. This CDR3 has 13 amino acids. V lost 0 bases to trimming and J lost 4 bases, with 7 bases between them. Germline lookup yields CDR1 LGHDT and CDR2 YNNKEL (reference sequence).

This clonotype was observed a handful of times. J is TRBJ2-5 and V is TRBV7-9; D gene uncertain. Looked up from germline, CDR1 is SEHNR and CDR2 is FQNEAQ (reference sequence). The CDR3 loop spans 15 amino acids. The V gene lost 0 bases and the J gene lost 5 bases, with 13 bases spanning the gap. The chain's CDR3 is CASSLAVRPEETQYF. As DNA, the CDR3 is TGTGCCAGCAGCTTAGCGGTTCGGCCGGAGGAGACCCAGTACTTC.

The chain links TRBV20-1 to TRBJ1-1; D might be TRBD1 (5 bases). The germline V gene has CDR1 DFQATT and CDR2 SNEGSKA (reference sequence). The CDR3 extends over 12 amino acids. V lost 7 bases and J 3 bases, leaving 12 bases between the germline ends. The CDR3 DNA sequence: TGCAGTGTCCTGGGGGGAGACACTGAAGCTTTCTTT. Its protein is CSVLGGDTEAFF.

The chain joins TRBV5-1 to TRBJ2-7, with a possible D match to TRBD1 (7 bases). Germline loops: CDR1 SGHRS, CDR2 YFSETQ. Deletions cut 4 bases from V and 4 bases from J, with 18 bases between. The CDR3 has 15 residues. The CDR3 loop reads CASSRTTQGGYEQYF. CDR3 sequence (DNA): TGCGCCAGCAGCCGGACAACCCAGGGGGGTTACGAGCAGTACTTC.

This clonotype appeared many times. The V call is TRBV7-3, the J call TRBJ2-5, with D unclear. The V and J ends lost 5 bases and 0 bases respectively, with 7 bases between them. CDR1 and CDR2 from the germline V gene are SGHTA and FQGTGA. This CDR3 has 13 amino acids. The CDR3 loop reads CASSVNYQETQYF. CDR3 in DNA: TGTGCCAGCAGCGTGAATTACCAAGAGACCCAGTACTTC.

The V gene is TRBV30, the J gene TRBJ1-3; the D gene is possibly TRBD1 (5 bases). The V gene's germline CDR1 is GTSNPN and CDR2 SVGIG (reference sequence). The V end lost 4 bases, the J end lost 0 bases, and 10 bases lay between the germline ends. CDR3 length: 14 residues. The CDR3: CAWKVTVSGNTIYF. The CDR3 nucleotides read TGTGCCTGGAAAGTGACAGTCTCTGGAAACACCATATATTTT. Together with reference TRBV30 and TRBJ1-3, the CDR3 gives the full variable domain: SQTIHQWPATLVQPVGSPLSLECTVEGTSNPNLYWYRQAAGRGLQLLFYSVGIGQISSEVPQNLSASRPQDRQFILSSKKLLLSDSGFYLCAWKVTVSGNTIYFGEGSWLTVV.

The table lists this clonotype with many counts. The rearrangement links TRBV2 to TRBJ2-3; 16 nucleotides line up with TRBD2. The CDR3 runs to 15 residues. The germline V gene encodes CDR1 SNHLY and CDR2 FYNNEI. The trim removed 9 bases at V and 8 bases at J, leaving 8 bases unmatched. The chain's CDR3 is CASEGTSGGVGTQYF. CDR3 coding DNA: TGTGCCAGTGAAGGGACTAGCGGGGGGGTCGGTACGCAGTATTTT.

This clonotype came up many times. CDR3 amino acids: CASSFSTSGTGGYTF. CDR3 DNA sequence: TGTGCCAGCAGTTTTTCAACGAGTGGGACTGGCGGCTACACCTTC. This rearrangement joins TRBV12-3 or TRBV12-4 to TRBJ1-2; TRBD1 is a possible D gene (5 bases). The CDR3 spans 15 residues. V was trimmed by 3 bases and J by 8 bases, leaving 19 bases between them.

The rearrangement joins TRBV29-1 to TRBJ2-7; no clear D gene. Trimming left V 4 bases short and J 5 bases short, with 18 bases between. The CDR3 covers 14 residues. CDR1 is SQVTM, CDR2 ANQGSEA, per germline. CDR3: CSVARIGSSDEQYF. CDR3 sequence (DNA): TGCAGCGTTGCGCGGATTGGTTCTTCGGACGAGCAGTACTTC.